This T cell receptor beta chain was identified in a study of OX40 agonist ivuxolimab in advanced cancers. The study sampled blood at baseline, cycle 4 day 1, and cycle 7 day 1. Sequenced by immunoSEQ multiplex PCR; TCRdb stores in-frame clones only, minus some. The data hold 80,000 or so clones, with about 90% observed a single time. This CDR3 contains 13 residues. Germline CDR1 and CDR2: SGHDT and YYEEEE. Deletions cut 0 bases from V and 5 bases from J, with 8 bases between. V usage is TRBV5-6 and J usage is TRBJ1-1; the D is unclear. This specimen consisted of CD4+ or CD8+ T cells sorted from blood, obtained in a trial of the OX40 agonist ivuxolimab. This TCR was sampled from an adult with an advanced solid tumor such as melanoma, head and neck, liver or kidney cancer. The CDR3 DNA reads as TGTGCCAGCAGCTTGGCCGACGGGACTGAAGCTTTCTTT. It is translated as CASSLADGTEAFF.